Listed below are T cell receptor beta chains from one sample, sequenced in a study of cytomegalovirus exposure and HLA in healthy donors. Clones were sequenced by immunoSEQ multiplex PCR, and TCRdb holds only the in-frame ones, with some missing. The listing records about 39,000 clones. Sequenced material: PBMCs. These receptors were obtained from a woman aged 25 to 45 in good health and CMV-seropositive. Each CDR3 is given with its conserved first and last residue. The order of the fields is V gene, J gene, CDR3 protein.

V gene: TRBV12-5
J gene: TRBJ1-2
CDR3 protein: CASGLVSPGDGYTF

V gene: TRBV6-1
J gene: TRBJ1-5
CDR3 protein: CASNRANQPQHF

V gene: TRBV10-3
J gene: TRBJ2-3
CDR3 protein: CATIGSFASTDTQYF

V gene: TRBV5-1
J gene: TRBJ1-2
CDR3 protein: CASSLVGSYGYTF

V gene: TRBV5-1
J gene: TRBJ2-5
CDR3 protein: CASSLTPGQETQYF

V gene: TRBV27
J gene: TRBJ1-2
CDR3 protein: CASSRAVSGGNYGYTF

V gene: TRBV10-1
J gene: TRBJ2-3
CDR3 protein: CASSYLAGRSTDTQYF

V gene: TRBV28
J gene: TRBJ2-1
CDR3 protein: CASSFRLDRWVGEQFF

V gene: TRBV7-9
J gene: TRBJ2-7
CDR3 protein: CASSPISDEQYF

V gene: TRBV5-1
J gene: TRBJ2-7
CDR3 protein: CASSLGATSIAYEQYF

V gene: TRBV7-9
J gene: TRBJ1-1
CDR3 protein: CASSSTGGNTEAFF

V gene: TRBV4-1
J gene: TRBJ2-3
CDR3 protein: CASSQGTGSTDTQYF

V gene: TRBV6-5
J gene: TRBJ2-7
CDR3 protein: CASSPQWAPTYEQYF

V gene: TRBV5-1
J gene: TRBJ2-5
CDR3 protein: CASSHTEGRGTQYF

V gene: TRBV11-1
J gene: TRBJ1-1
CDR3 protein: CASSLSGTEAFF

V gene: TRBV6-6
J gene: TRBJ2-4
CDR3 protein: CASFPGRAGKNIQYF

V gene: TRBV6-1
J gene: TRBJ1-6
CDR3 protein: CASSGNIYRVGSPLHF

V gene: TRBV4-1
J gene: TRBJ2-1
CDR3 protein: CASSQDFASGGNNEQFF

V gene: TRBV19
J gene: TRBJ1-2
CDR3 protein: CASSLRQGIHYGYTF